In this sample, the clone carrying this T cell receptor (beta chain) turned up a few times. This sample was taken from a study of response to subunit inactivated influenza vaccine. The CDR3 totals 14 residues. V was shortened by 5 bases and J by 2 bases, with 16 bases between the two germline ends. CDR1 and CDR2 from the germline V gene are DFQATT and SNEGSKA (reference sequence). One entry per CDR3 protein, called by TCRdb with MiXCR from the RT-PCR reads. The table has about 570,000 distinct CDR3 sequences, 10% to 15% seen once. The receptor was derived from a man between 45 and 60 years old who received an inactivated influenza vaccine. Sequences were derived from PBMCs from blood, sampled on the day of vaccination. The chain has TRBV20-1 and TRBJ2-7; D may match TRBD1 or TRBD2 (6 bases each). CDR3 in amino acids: CSAGQTSQPYEQYF. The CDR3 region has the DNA TGCAGTGCTGGACAGACTAGTCAACCCTACGAGCAGTACTTC.